Listed below are T cell receptor beta chains from one sample, sequenced in a study of beta chain features in type 1 diabetes. Sequencing was performed with immunoSEQ multiplex PCR; in TCRdb, only in-frame clones are kept and a portion is missing. In the table there are fewer than 350,000 clones, around 7.3% of which are singletons. The specimen was central memory CD4+ T cells from blood. The receptors derive from a woman under 30 in good health. Each CDR3 is given with its conserved first and last residue. A D gene is named only where the DNA matches it firmly. Not every row has a clone size; where given, it reads once, few, many or a size class.

J	D	V	size	CDR3	DNA
TRBJ2-2	.	TRBV6-5	many	CASSYNRADGELFF	TGTGCCAGCAGTTACAACAGGGCGGACGGGGAGCTGTTTTTT
TRBJ2-4	.	TRBV5-4	.	CASSQNVLGNIQYF	TGTGCCAGCAGCCAGAATGTATTGGGAAACATTCAGTACTTC
TRBJ2-3	TRBD1	TRBV2	few	CASSRQGRNTQYF	TGTGCCAGCAGTCGACAGGGGAGGAATACGCAGTATTTT
TRBJ2-7	TRBD2	TRBV19	.	CASSAAPSGRSYEQYF	TGTGCCAGTAGTGCTGCCCCTAGCGGGAGATCCTACGAGCAGTACTTC
TRBJ1-1	.	TRBV5-1	few	CASSTQVGNTEAFF	TGCGCCAGCAGCACACAGGTAGGGAACACTGAAGCTTTCTTT
TRBJ2-5	.	TRBV7-3	many	CASSKPGIGETQYF	TGTGCCAGCAGCAAACCGGGAATTGGAGAGACCCAGTACTTC
TRBJ2-5	.	TRBV11-2	.	CASSLDRETQYF	TGTGCCAGCAGCTTAGATCGAGAGACCCAGTACTTC
TRBJ2-2	.	TRBV27	few	CASSMTGAPTGELFF	TGTGCCAGCAGTATGACAGGTGCCCCCACCGGGGAGCTGTTTTTT
TRBJ2-1	.	TRBV7-7	.	CASSHGADNNEQFF	TGTGCCAGCAGCCACGGGGCTGATAACAATGAGCAGTTCTTC
TRBJ2-2	TRBD1	TRBV14	few	CASSRTGAGELFF	TGTGCCAGCAGCCGAACAGGGGCCGGGGAGCTGTTTTTT
TRBJ1-4	.	TRBV9	few	CASSSPAGAANEKLFF	TGTGCCAGCAGCTCCCCGGCCGGGGCGGCTAATGAAAAACTGTTTTTT
TRBJ2-4	TRBD1	TRBV2	.	CASSADRGKNIQYF	TGTGCCAGCAGTGCCGACAGGGGCAAAAACATTCAGTACTTC
TRBJ1-1	.	TRBV6-1	few	CASSAKTAPGLEAFF	TGTGCCAGCAGTGCTAAGACAGCGCCGGGACTAGAAGCTTTCTTT
TRBJ2-5	.	TRBV5-6	.	CASSLAGGGERETQYF	TGTGCCAGCAGCTTGGCCGGAGGGGGCGAGCGAGAGACCCAGTACTTC
TRBJ2-2	.	TRBV29-1	many	CSATGSGSGELFF	TGCAGCGCTACAGGGTCGGGATCCGGGGAGCTGTTTTTT
TRBJ1-5	TRBD1	TRBV2	.	CASSTGTGVGSNQPQHF	TGTGCCAGCAGCACAGGGACAGGGGTTGGTAGCAATCAGCCCCAGCATTTT
TRBJ2-7	TRBD2	TRBV7-2	.	CASSPWGPGTSGDEQYF	TGTGCCAGCAGCCCCTGGGGACCCGGGACTAGCGGCGACGAGCAGTACTTC
TRBJ1-2	TRBD1	TRBV7-2	few	CASSLDRVNYGYTF	TGTGCCAGCAGCCTGGACAGGGTTAACTATGGCTACACCTTC
TRBJ2-5	.	TRBV7-9	.	CASSLGWADQETQYF	TGTGCCAGCAGCTTAGGTTGGGCAGACCAAGAGACCCAGTACTTC
TRBJ1-1	TRBD1	TRBV7-2	few	CASSEQGMNTEAFF	TGTGCCAGCAGCGAACAGGGGATGAACACTGAAGCTTTCTTT
TRBJ1-1	TRBD1	TRBV7-2	.	CASSSTGTSTEAFF	TGTGCCAGCAGCTCGACAGGGACGTCCACTGAAGCTTTCTTT
TRBJ2-5	TRBD2	TRBV5-4	.	CASSMGTSGEETQYF	TGTGCCAGCAGCATGGGGACTAGCGGGGAAGAGACCCAGTACTTC
TRBJ2-3	.	TRBV7-2	.	CASSPGADTQYF	TGTGCCAGCAGCCCAGGGGCAGATACGCAGTATTTT
TRBJ1-2	.	TRBV6-1	few	CASSELGLANYGYTF	TGTGCCAGCAGTGAACTCGGGTTAGCTAACTATGGCTACACCTTC
TRBJ2-5	.	TRBV19	.	CASTGGETQYF	TGTGCCAGTACTGGCGGGGAGACCCAGTACTTC
TRBJ2-2	.	TRBV28	.	CASSWSTNTGELFF	TGTGCCAGCAGTTGGTCAACAAACACCGGGGAGCTGTTTTTT
TRBJ1-4	.	TRBV5-1	few	CASRREGTNEKLFF	TGCGCCAGCCGTAGGGAGGGGACTAATGAAAAACTGTTTTTT
TRBJ2-5	.	TRBV5-1	few	CASSLTGARETQYF	TGCGCCAGCAGCTTGACTGGGGCGCGAGAGACCCAGTACTTC
TRBJ2-1	TRBD2	TRBV7-9	many	CASSVTSGGYNEQFF	TGTGCCAGCAGCGTCACTAGCGGGGGCTACAATGAGCAGTTCTTC
TRBJ2-7	.	TRBV7-2	.	CASAAGRYEQYF	TGTGCCAGCGCGGCAGGTCGCTACGAGCAGTACTTC
TRBJ2-5	.	TRBV5-1	few	CASSLEGETQYF	TGCGCCAGCAGCTTGGAGGGGGAGACCCAGTACTTC
TRBJ2-6	.	TRBV5-4	.	CASSSVGITGANVLTF	TGTGCCAGCAGCTCCGTGGGGATCACTGGGGCCAACGTCCTGACTTTC
TRBJ2-7	TRBD1	TRBV19	.	CASSIVQGAYEQYF	TGTGCCAGTAGTATAGTTCAGGGGGCCTACGAGCAGTACTTC
TRBJ1-6	.	TRBV7-8	few	CASSLANRAQTYNSPLHF	TGTGCCAGCAGCTTAGCGAATCGGGCCCAAACTTATAATTCACCCCTCCACTTT
TRBJ1-4	.	TRBV5-1	.	CASSRATNEKLFF	TGCGCCAGCTCGAGGGCAACTAATGAAAAACTGTTTTTT
TRBJ1-1	.	TRBV28	few	CASRIMNTEAFF	TGTGCCAGCAGGATCATGAACACTGAAGCTTTCTTT
TRBJ1-1	.	TRBV28	few	CASSRTPLRTEAFF	TGTGCCAGCAGCCGAACCCCGCTCCGCACTGAAGCTTTCTTT
TRBJ1-3	.	TRBV6-5	.	CASSFTSPGNTIYF	TGTGCCAGCAGTTTTACAAGCCCTGGAAACACCATATATTTT
TRBJ1-1	.	TRBV6-5	few	CASSYSSQAEAFF	TGTGCCAGCAGTTACTCTTCGCAGGCTGAAGCTTTCTTT
TRBJ1-5	.	TRBV19	few	CASSGGFNQPQHF	TGTGCCAGTAGTGGAGGTTTCAATCAGCCCCAGCATTTT
TRBJ1-1	.	TRBV7-2	.	CASSLAEDTEAFF	TGTGCCAGCAGCTTAGCGGAGGACACTGAAGCTTTCTTT
TRBJ2-4	.	TRBV7-2	few	CASSFGGGQNIQYF	TGTGCCAGCAGCTTTGGGGGCGGCCAAAACATTCAGTACTTC
TRBJ1-2	.	TRBV6-6	few	CASSPSGSGYTF	TGTGCCAGCAGCCCCTCAGGGAGCGGCTACACCTTC
TRBJ1-6	.	TRBV2	many	CASSFRGERSPLHF	TGTGCCAGCAGTTTCAGGGGAGAGAGGTCACCCCTCCACTTT
TRBJ1-4	.	TRBV7-2	few	CASSPSSAAATNEKLFF	TGTGCCAGCAGCCCATCATCAGCAGCCGCAACTAATGAAAAACTGTTTTTT
TRBJ1-1	.	TRBV19	many	CASSLGWDEAFF	TGTGCCAGTAGTCTTGGATGGGATGAAGCTTTCTTT
TRBJ2-5	.	TRBV18	.	CASSPLDQETQYF	TGTGCCAGCTCACCTCTAGACCAAGAGACCCAGTACTTC
TRBJ2-1	.	TRBV4-2	.	CASSQEIRRAYNEQFF	TGTGCCAGCAGCCAAGAAATACGGCGGGCCTACAATGAGCAGTTCTTC
TRBJ1-1	.	TRBV5-1	.	CASSLGSGITEAFF	TGCGCCAGCAGCTTGGGGTCCGGAATCACTGAAGCTTTCTTT
TRBJ1-1	.	TRBV5-4	few	CASSSNRVLTTEAFF	TGTGCCAGCAGCTCGAACCGTGTTCTTACGACTGAAGCTTTCTTT
TRBJ1-1	.	TRBV5-1	few	CASSLQYTNTEAFF	TGCGCCAGCAGCTTACAGTATACGAACACTGAAGCTTTCTTT
TRBJ2-4	TRBD1	TRBV2	.	CASRGTGGYGDIQYF	TGTGCCAGCAGGGGGACAGGGGGCTATGGGGACATTCAGTACTTC
TRBJ1-2	.	TRBV28	few	CASSLSAGLWGYTF	TGTGCCAGCAGTTTATCGGCAGGGCTTTGGGGCTACACCTTC
TRBJ2-2	.	TRBV5-1	.	CASSLSGGFNTGELFF	TGCGCCAGCAGCTTGTCTGGGGGCTTCAACACCGGGGAGCTGTTTTTT
TRBJ1-2	.	TRBV15	few	CATSRSSQGGYGYTF	TGTGCCACCAGCAGGTCCTCACAGGGAGGCTATGGCTACACCTTC
TRBJ2-7	TRBD2	TRBV4-3	few	CASSQDTSGRYEQYF	TGCGCCAGCAGCCAAGATACTAGCGGGAGGTACGAGCAGTACTTC
TRBJ2-4	.	TRBV7-2	.	CASSLGGFAAKNIQYF	TGTGCCAGCAGCCTCGGGGGCTTCGCGGCCAAAAACATTCAGTACTTC
TRBJ2-3	TRBD1	TRBV6-5	.	CASRDRGAVTDTQYF	TGTGCCAGCAGGGACAGGGGGGCGGTCACAGATACGCAGTATTTT
TRBJ2-5	.	TRBV7-9	.	CASSQSVSRRETQYF	TGCGCCAGCAGCCAATCTGTCAGCCGGCGGGAGACCCAGTACTTC
TRBJ2-7	.	TRBV6-6	few	CASTPRGFYEQYF	TGTGCCAGCACCCCCCGGGGGTTTTACGAGCAGTACTTC